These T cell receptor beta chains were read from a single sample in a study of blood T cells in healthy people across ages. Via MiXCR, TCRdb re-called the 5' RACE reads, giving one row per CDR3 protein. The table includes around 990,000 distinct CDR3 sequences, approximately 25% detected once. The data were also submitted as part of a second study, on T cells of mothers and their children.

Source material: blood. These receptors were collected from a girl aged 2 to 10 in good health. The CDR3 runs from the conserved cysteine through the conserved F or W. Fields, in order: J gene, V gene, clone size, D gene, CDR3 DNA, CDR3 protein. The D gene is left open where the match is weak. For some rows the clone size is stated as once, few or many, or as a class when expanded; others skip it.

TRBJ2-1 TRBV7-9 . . TGTGCCAGCAGCCCTGTGGCCCCTGAGCAGTTCTTC CASSPVAPEQFF
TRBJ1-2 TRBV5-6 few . TGTGCCAGCAGCTTGGCCCCGGGAAGCGGCTATGGCTACACCTTC CASSLAPGSGYGYTF
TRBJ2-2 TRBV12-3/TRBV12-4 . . TGTGCCAGCAGTTTACCCTTTGCCGGGGAGCTGTTTTTT CASSLPFAGELFF
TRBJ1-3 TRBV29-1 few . TGCAGCGCCCTGACTACCTCGGGGGGAAACACCATATATTTT CSALTTSGGNTIYF
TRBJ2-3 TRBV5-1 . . TGCGCCAGCAGCTTCCGGGTTTCAGATACGCAGTATTTT CASSFRVSDTQYF
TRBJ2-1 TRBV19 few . TGTGCCAGTAGTATAGCGGCGGCTTGGGATGAGCAGTTCTTC CASSIAAAWDEQFF
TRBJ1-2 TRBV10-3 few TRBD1 TGTGCCATCAGTGAGCAAACAGGGGATGGCTACACCTTC CAISEQTGDGYTF
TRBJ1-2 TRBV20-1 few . TGCAGTGTTAAAACGGGGCCTTTGGAGGAAGACTATGGCTACACCTTC CSVKTGPLEEDYGYTF
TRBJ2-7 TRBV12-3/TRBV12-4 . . TGTGCCAGCAGTCGTAAGTACTTC CASSRKYF
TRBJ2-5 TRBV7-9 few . TGTGCCAGCAGCACCTCCCAAGCGGAGGCCCAAGAGGCCCAGTACTTC CASSTSQAEAQEAQYF
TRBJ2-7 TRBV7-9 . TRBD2 TGTGCCAGCAGTAGACTAGCAGAGGAGAACGAGCAGTACTTC CASSRLAEENEQYF
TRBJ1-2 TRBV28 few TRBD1 TGTGCCAGCAGTTCGCCACAGGGGGCGCCGGGGTTAAGGGGCTACACCTTC CASSSPQGAPGLRGYTF
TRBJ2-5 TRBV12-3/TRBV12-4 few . TGTGCCAGCAGTTTCCCCCGGTCTAGCCCGTACCAAGAGACCCAGTACTTC CASSFPRSSPYQETQYF
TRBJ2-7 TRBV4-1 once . TGCGCCAGCAGCCACCCCGGATTAGGGGCCTACGAGCAGTACTTC CASSHPGLGAYEQYF
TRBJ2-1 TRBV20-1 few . TGCAGTGCTAGAGATCGGTTCATAGGACTAATGAATGAGCAGTTCTTC CSARDRFIGLMNEQFF
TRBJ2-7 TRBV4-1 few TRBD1 TGCGCCAGCAGCTCCCTAGGGGGCGGAAGAACCTACGAGCAGTACTTC CASSSLGGGRTYEQYF
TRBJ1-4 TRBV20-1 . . TGCAGTGCTCAAAGGGAGGACAAACTGTTTTTT CSAQREDKLFF